What follows describes a single TCR beta chain. What it binds is not known. Produced via immunoSEQ multiplex PCR; TCRdb's table is partial and in-frame only. The table includes around 99,000 clones, around 90% detected once. After removal of 2 bases from V and 7 bases from J, the junction contained 6 bases not matched to a gene. This CDR3 is built from 14 residues. Germline CDR1 SNHLY, CDR2 FYNNEI. This entry comes from a study of T cell responses to AZD1222 COVID-19 vaccine. The study, taken as a whole, reports: Possibly, clonal diversity was underestimated; donors were largely white British and included more females. The study identified only six AZD1222 recipients as seropositive at baseline. Sampling captured repertoires only after the peak T cell response.

The sequencing used peripheral blood, collected on day 0 of AZD1222 vaccination. The receptor was isolated from an adult in good health. The chain links TRBV2 to TRBJ1-2, with 8 nucleotides matching TRBD1. As DNA, the CDR3 is TGTGCCAGCAGTGAACGGACAGGGTCGGGTGGCTACACCTTC. Residues: CASSERTGSGGYTF.